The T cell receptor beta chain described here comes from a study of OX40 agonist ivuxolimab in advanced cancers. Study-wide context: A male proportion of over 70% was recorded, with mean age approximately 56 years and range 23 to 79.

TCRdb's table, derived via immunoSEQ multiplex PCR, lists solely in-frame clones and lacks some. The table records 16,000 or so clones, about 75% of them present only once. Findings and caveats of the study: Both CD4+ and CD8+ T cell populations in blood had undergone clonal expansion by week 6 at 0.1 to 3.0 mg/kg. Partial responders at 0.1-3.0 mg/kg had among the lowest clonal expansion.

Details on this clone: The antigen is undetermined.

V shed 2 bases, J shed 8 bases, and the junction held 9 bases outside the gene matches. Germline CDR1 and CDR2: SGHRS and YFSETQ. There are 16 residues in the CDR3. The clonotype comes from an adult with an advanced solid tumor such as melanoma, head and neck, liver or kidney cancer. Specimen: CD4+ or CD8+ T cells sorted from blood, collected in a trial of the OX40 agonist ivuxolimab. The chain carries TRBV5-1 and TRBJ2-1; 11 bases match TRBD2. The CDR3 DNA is TGCGCCAGCAGCTTTACTAGCGGGGGAGTATATGATGAGCAGTTCTTC. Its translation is CASSFTSGGVYDEQFF.